The present entry profiles one T cell receptor (beta chain) with its context. The entry originates in a study of blood T cell repertoires in COVID-19. Overall study: Collection of acute and convalescent COVID-19 samples took place in the United States, Italy and Spain. PBMCs, B-cell-depleted T cells, or T cells provided the cDNA or gDNA that made up the material.

How the authors handled the data: Amplified reference gene primers provided the basis for estimating nucleated cell counts. TCRdb keeps only in-frame clones here, not all; method: immunoSEQ multiplex PCR. The V and J calls and clone size are taken from that table; D and trimming were inferred from the DNA. The sample contains over 350,000 clones, 85% to 90% of which appear only once. Germline trimming cut 3 bases from V and 9 bases from J; bases unmatched to any gene: 14. Germline V gene data show CDR1 as SGHVS and CDR2 as FNYEAQ. The CDR3 runs to 17 residues. Specimen: peripheral blood. The rearrangement uses TRBV7-6 and TRBJ2-1; TRBD2 matches 10 bases. The TCR comes from a woman aged 25 to 39 with acute or convalescent COVID-19. The CDR3 nucleotides read TGTGCCAGCAGCTTGGGGCTAGCGGGGGCCGACTGGGGTGAGCAGTTCTTC. Translating gives CASSLGLAGADWGEQFF.